The 5 T cell receptor beta chains below come from one sample, sequenced in a study of blood T cell repertoires in COVID-19. Assay used: immunoSEQ multiplex PCR; TCRdb lists only in-frame clones, some missing. The data show 250,000 or so clones, with 82% seen just once and roughly 4.7% held by the top ten. What was sequenced was peripheral blood. The receptors originated from a woman between 65 and 79 years old with acute or convalescent COVID-19.

Many counts were recorded for this clone. The rearrangement joins TRBV27 to TRBJ2-7; 7 bases match TRBD1. CDR1 is MNHEY, CDR2 SMNVEV, per germline (reference sequence). This CDR3 comprises 15 residues. V dropped 4 bases and J dropped 12; count of bases not matched to a gene: 18. CDR3 DNA: TGTGCCAGCAGTTCCCCCCGGACAGGCCCGCTTAGATGGTACTTC. This translates into CASSSPRTGPLRWYF.

J is TRBJ2-1 and V is TRBV4-3; 7 bases match TRBD2. Unmatched junction bases numbered 9, after V lost 0 bases and J lost 7 bases. This CDR3 comprises 16 residues. CDR1 and CDR2 from the germline V gene are LGHNA and YSLEER. In nucleotides, the CDR3 is TGCGCCAGCAGCCAAGATCTTGCGGGGGAATTGAATGAGCAGTTCTTC. Amino acids: CASSQDLAGELNEQFF.

The rearrangement uses TRBV3-1 (or the pseudogene TRBV3-2) and TRBJ1-1; possibly TRBD1 for D (6 bases). Per the germline V gene, CDR1 is LGHDT and CDR2 is YNNKEL (reference sequence). The germline V and J ends were trimmed by 1 base and 8 bases, with 11 bases remaining between them. This CDR3 comprises 13 residues. CDR3 sequence: CASSQVGGQEAFF. The CDR3 DNA reads as TGTGCCAGCAGCCAAGTAGGTGGACAGGAAGCTTTCTTT.

The rearrangement links TRBV7-8 to TRBJ2-7; D is possibly TRBD2 (7 bases). The V gene lost 1 base and the J gene lost 8 bases, with 15 bases spanning the gap. Germline V CDR1 and CDR2: SGHVS, FQNEAQ. The CDR3 is 14 amino acids. CDR3 nucleotide sequence: TGTGCCAGCAGCTTAGGTCGGGGGGCCTTCCAGCAGTACTTC. Translated, it gives CASSLGRGAFQQYF.

This clone has a single count. The V and J genes are TRBV3-1 (or the pseudogene TRBV3-2) and TRBJ2-3; 10 positions agree with TRBD2. V shed 4 bases, J shed 2 bases, and the junction held 9 bases outside the gene matches. Germline V gene lookup returns CDR1 LGHDT and CDR2 YNNKEL (reference sequence). The CDR3 spans 17 residues. The CDR3 DNA follows: TGTGCCAGCAGCCCCCGGACTAGCGGACACCTCACAGATACGCAGTATTTT. This encodes CASSPRTSGHLTDTQYF.